A single sample is the source of the 14 T cell receptor beta chains below, sequenced in a study of cytomegalovirus exposure and HLA in healthy donors. Primers included in the PCR were 60 Vbeta and 13 Jbeta primers. Sequencing was performed with immunoSEQ multiplex PCR; in TCRdb, only in-frame clones are kept and a portion is missing. The sample has around 160,000 clones; around 85% are singletons. What was sequenced was PBMCs. Receptors were obtained from a man between 18 and 29 years old in good health and CMV-seropositive.

This chain uses TRBV9 with TRBJ2-7; TRBD2 might be the D (6 bases). This CDR3 is 14 amino acids long. The V and J ends lost 0 bases and 1 base respectively, with 8 bases between them. The germline CDR1 and CDR2 sequences are SGDLS and YYNGEE. CDR3 region: CASSVAGESYEQYF. CDR3 coding DNA: TGTGCCAGCAGCGTAGCGGGGGAGTCCTACGAGCAGTACTTC.

The J gene is TRBJ2-3, the V gene TRBV7-9; TRBD2 matches at 7 bases. From germline, CDR1 is SEHNR and CDR2 FQNEAQ (reference sequence). V lost 2 bases and J lost 2; bases outside the gene matches: 1. This CDR3 comprises 14 residues. The CDR3 DNA reads TGTGCCAGCAGCTTACTAGCGGACACAGATACGCAGTATTTT. It specifies CASSLLADTDTQYF.

The chain is built from TRBV18 and TRBJ1-1, with 8 bases lining up with TRBD1. The V gene end was trimmed by 5 bases and the J gene end by 6 bases; junction bases not matched to a gene: 5. CDR3 length equals 13 residues. In germline, CDR1 is KGHSH, CDR2 LQKENI. DNA for the CDR3: TGTGCCAGCTCAGGCCAGGGGGCAGCTGAAGCTTTCTTT. Protein sequence: CASSGQGAAEAFF.

The genes are TRBV18 and TRBJ1-2; 8 positions agree with TRBD1. V gave up 3 bases and J gave up 2 bases; unmatched junction bases: 5. In germline, CDR1 is KGHSH, CDR2 LQKENI. CDR3 length equals 15 residues. CDR3 coding DNA: TGTGCCAGCTCACCTGGGACAGGAATAAACTATGGCTACACCTTC. This encodes CASSPGTGINYGYTF.

The rearrangement joins TRBV14 to TRBJ1-6, with 9 bases identical to TRBD1. There are 14 residues in the CDR3. Germline-derived CDR1 and CDR2 are SGHDN and FVKESK. V shed 4 bases, J shed 9 bases, and the junction held 4 bases outside the gene matches. The chain's CDR3 is CASSRGQGISPLHF. The CDR3 DNA reads TGTGCCAGCAGCCGCGGACAGGGGATTTCACCCCTCCACTTT.

The V gene is TRBV14, the J gene TRBJ2-3; 15 bases match TRBD2. The CDR3 is 15 residues long. CDR1 and CDR2 (germline): SGHDN, FVKESK. The ends lost 8 bases at V and 7 bases at J; junction bases unmatched: 7. The CDR3 nucleotides are TGTGCCAGCGGACTAGCGGGGGGGACGGCACATACGCAGTATTTT. It encodes CASGLAGGTAHTQYF.

J is TRBJ2-7 and V is TRBV11-2, with TRBD2 identical over 11 bases. V was pared by 3 bases and J by 2 bases, with 3 bases of the junction left unmatched. Germline V gives CDR1 SGHAT, CDR2 FQNNGV. The CDR3 sequence is 15 residues long. The CDR3 region has the DNA TGTGCCAGCAGCTTTGGGACTAGCGGAACCTACGAGCAGTACTTC. Amino acids: CASSFGTSGTYEQYF.

The gene calls are TRBV12-5 and TRBJ2-2, with 8 bases matching TRBD2. J lost 4 bases, V lost 1 base, and 8 bases had no gene match. The germline V gene encodes CDR1 LGHNT and CDR2 FRNRAP. The CDR3 loop spans 17 amino acids. CDR3 nucleotides: TGTGCTAGTGGTTTGGGGTCGGGGGGGCAGGTCACCGGGGAGCTGTTTTTT. Protein sequence: CASGLGSGGQVTGELFF. The variable domain in full, with the rest retrieved from reference TRBV12-5 and TRBJ2-2, is DARVTQTPRHKVTEMGQEVTMRCQPILGHNTVFWYRQTMMQGLELLAYFRNRAPLDDSGMPKDRFSAEMPDATLATLKIQPSEPRDSAVYFCASGLGSGGQVTGELFFGEGSRLTVL.

The chain is built from TRBV5-1 and TRBJ2-7; tentative D call: TRBD1 (7 bases). V was shortened by 0 bases and J by 3 bases, with 13 bases between the two germline ends. CDR3 size: 15 residues. Germline CDR1 SGHRS, CDR2 YFSETQ. The CDR3: CASSLEAGGSYEQYF. The DNA for the CDR3 is TGCGCCAGCAGCTTGGAGGCAGGGGGGAGCTACGAGCAGTACTTC.

The chain recombines TRBV18 with TRBJ1-4; 8 nucleotides line up with TRBD1. V shed 0 bases, J shed 4 bases, and the junction held 7 bases outside the gene matches. Germline lookup yields CDR1 KGHSH and CDR2 LQKENI. The length of the CDR3 is 17 residues. This chain's CDR3 is CASSPPITDRDNEKLFF. Here the CDR3 DNA reads TGTGCCAGCTCACCACCGATTACGGACAGGGATAATGAAAAACTGTTTTTT.

This clone appeared a single time. V and J are TRBV6-1 and TRBJ1-5; 8 bases map to TRBD1. The CDR3 has 15 amino acids. Germline assignment: CDR1 MNHNS and CDR2 SASEGT. V shed 3 bases and J 5 bases; nucleotides not matched to a gene: 6. CDR3 residues: CASSDRTGFDQPQHF. The CDR3 DNA reads as TGTGCCAGCAGTGATCGGACAGGGTTCGATCAGCCCCAGCATTTT.

This chain connects TRBV19 to TRBJ2-1; D not resolved. V lost 3 bases, J lost 10 bases, and 13 bases lay in between. The CDR3 has 13 residues. Germline CDR1 LNHDA, CDR2 SQIVND (reference sequence). The CDR3 sequence is CASSMSTFGEQFF. For the CDR3, the DNA is TGTGCCAGTAGTATGTCAACCTTCGGGGAGCAGTTCTTC.

This chain connects TRBV4-1 to TRBJ2-7; TRBD1 agrees at 8 bases. CDR3 length: 14 residues. Germline CDR1 is MGHRA and CDR2 is YSYEKL. The J segment lost 1 base and the V segment lost 4 bases, leaving 3 bases of the junction unmatched. The CDR3 DNA follows: TGCGCCAGCAGCCTAAGACAGGGGTCCTACGAGCAGTACTTC. Translation: CASSLRQGSYEQYF.

Points on this clone: An end of the junction does not agree with germline; a read error may underlie this. This chain's CDR3 is CSSSPPGQGNYEQYF. The CDR3 nucleotides are TGTTCCAGCAGCCCCCCCGGACAGGGAAACTACGAGCAGTACTTC. The chain links TRBV7-9 to TRBJ2-7; 8 bases are shared with TRBD1. The CDR3 loop spans 15 amino acids. Germline values: CDR1 SEHNR, CDR2 FQNEAQ (reference sequence).